This T cell receptor (beta chain) was retrieved from a study of blood T cell repertoires in COVID-19. Study summary: COVID-19 samples from acute and convalescent phases originated in the United States, Italy and Spain.

TCRdb's copy holds only in-frame clones and misses some; the assay was immunoSEQ multiplex PCR. The sample shows approximately 220,000 clones, about four fifths of them seen only once. Germline-derived CDR1 and CDR2 are SGHRS and YFSETQ. Germline trimming cut 5 bases from V and 8 bases from J; bases unmatched to any gene: 12. The CDR3 loop spans 14 amino acids. This TCR came from a woman in her forties with active or convalescent COVID-19. V gene TRBV5-1 combines with J gene TRBJ1-2; 7 bases map to TRBD1. The sample taken for sequencing was peripheral blood. CDR3 DNA: TGCGCCAGCAGACAAGGCCAGGGGGAAGGGGGCTACACCTTC. Residues: CASRQGQGEGGYTF. The full variable domain, with the rest looked up from reference TRBV5-1 and TRBJ1-2, is KAGVTQTPRYLIKTRGQQVTLSCSPISGHRSVSWYQQTPGQGLQFLFEYFSETQRNKGNFPGRFSGRQFSNSRSEMNVSTLELGDSALYLCASRQGQGEGGYTFGSGTRLTVV.